This T cell receptor (beta chain) was recovered during a study of blood T cell repertoires in COVID-19. Study details: Sites across the United States, Italy and Spain contributed samples from acute and convalescent COVID-19.

Per the study methods: Counts of nucleated cells, estimated from reference gene primer amplification, were obtained. This table comes from immunoSEQ multiplex PCR, and its TCRdb copy is limited to in-frame clones, with some not included. V, J and clone size are taken as reported in that table, and D and trimming were inferred from the DNA itself. Here the sample spans around 400,000 clones, 89% being singletons. J was trimmed by 3 bases and V by 4 bases; bases with no gene match: 4. Germline CDR1 reads SGHTA; CDR2 reads FQGTGA. This CDR3 contains 14 residues. The material sequenced was peripheral blood. This receptor was obtained from a man aged 40-50 years with acute or convalescent COVID-19. The chain employs TRBV7-3 and TRBJ1-2; the match to TRBD1 covers 8 bases. The CDR3 nucleotides read TGTGCCAGCAGCTCCGGGACAGGTGACTATGGCTACACCTTC. It translates to CASSSGTGDYGYTF.